This TCR beta chain was sequenced for a study of cytomegalovirus exposure and HLA in healthy donors. Both 60 Vbeta primers and 13 Jbeta primers went into the PCR. Profiling relied on immunoSEQ multiplex PCR, and the TCRdb table lists in-frame clones only, not all of them. The sample has roughly 180,000 clones; approximately 84% are singletons. The length of the CDR3 is 11 residues. V was cut by 8 bases and J by 4 bases, with 8 bases left in between. Germline V gives CDR1 MNHNS, CDR2 SASEGT. This clone was counted only a few times. The specimen sequenced was PBMCs. This receptor was taken from a female donor in good health and CMV-seronegative. This rearrangement joins TRBV6-1 to TRBJ1-1, with unresolved D. The CDR3 DNA is TGTGCCAGCGGTCGGAGCACTGAAGCTTTCTTT. Amino acid sequence: CASGRSTEAFF.